This T cell receptor (beta chain) appears in the sequencing data of a study of cytotoxic CD8 clonotypes in ibrutinib-treated CLL. In the study overall: After a median of about six years, roughly 15 patients stayed remitted and around 12 progressed; responses had been partial in 24 and complete in 2.

CDR3 size: 14 residues. V lost 0 bases, J lost 3 bases, and 9 bases lay in between. Germline CDR1 and CDR2: ENHRY and SYGVKD. Study-wide results and caveats: Baseline levels of clonality went above those of age-matched healthy donors and moved with circulating CD8+ T-cell counts. At progression, clonality fell back toward baseline after rising at ibrutinib response.

Regarding this clone: What it binds is not known.

Sequencing used immunoSEQ multiplex PCR; TCRdb keeps in-frame clones, though not all of them. The data show 150,000 or so clones, with about four fifths seen just once and around 13% held by the top ten. Sequenced material: PBMCs, taken after 12 months of ibrutinib treatment. The chain couples TRBV10-3 to TRBJ2-7; D is uncertain. The sequence derives from a human donor with chronic lymphocytic leukemia. CDR3 in amino acids: CAISESSAGYEQYF. CDR3 sequence (DNA): TGTGCCATCAGTGAGTCGAGTGCAGGCTACGAGCAGTACTTC.